The 14 T cell receptor beta chains below come from one sample, sequenced in a study of blood T cell repertoires in COVID-19. Profiling relied on immunoSEQ multiplex PCR, and the TCRdb table lists in-frame clones only, not all of them. Of about 25,000 clones in the sample, just over 85% were seen once. Specimen: peripheral blood. All receptors derive from a woman over 75 with acute or convalescent COVID-19.

This clone was observed a handful of times. J is TRBJ1-1 and V is TRBV13; tentative D call: TRBD1 (5 bases). V gave up 5 bases and J gave up 10 bases, with 14 bases separating them. The CDR3 runs 12 residues. Germline CDR1 reads PRHDT; CDR2 reads FYEKMQ (reference sequence). CDR3 sequence (DNA): TGTGCCAGCAGCCGGGACGGGAGCTCAGCTTTCTTT. Translated: CASSRDGSSAFF.

This chain links TRBV5-6 with TRBJ1-4; the match to TRBD1 covers 11 bases. Germline CDR1 SGHDT, CDR2 YYEEEE. The V and J ends lost 4 bases and 7 bases, in that order; junction bases with no gene match: 6. The CDR3 is made up of 15 amino acids. CDR3 coding DNA: TGTGCCAGCAGCCTGCTCGGGACAGGGGGTGAAAAACTGTTTTTT. Encoded protein: CASSLLGTGGEKLFF.

The V call is TRBV27, the J call TRBJ1-6; D ambiguous. V was pared by 1 base and J by 0 bases, with 13 bases between. CDR1 and CDR2 from the germline V gene are MNHEY and SMNVEV (reference sequence). The CDR3 is 18 amino acids. CDR3 coding DNA: TGTGCCAGCAGTTTATACGGAGTCGGGAGCTCCTATAATTCACCCCTCCACTTT. Translated: CASSLYGVGSSYNSPLHF.

This chain joins TRBV19 and TRBJ1-2, with D possibly TRBD1 on 5 matching bases. With 5 bases removed from V and 3 bases from J, the gap between germline ends came to 13 bases. This CDR3 has 14 amino acids. CDR1 and CDR2 from the germline V gene are LNHDA and SQIVND (reference sequence). The CDR3 DNA follows: TGTGCCAGTAGTCGACCAGGGAATGACTATGGCTACACCTTC. This gives the protein CASSRPGNDYGYTF.

The sample holds one count of this clone. The chain recombines TRBV27 with TRBJ2-1; D is ambiguous. The CDR3 contains 17 residues. Germline values: CDR1 MNHEY, CDR2 SMNVEV (reference sequence). V lost 5 bases, J lost 5 bases, and 22 bases lay in between. As DNA, the CDR3 is TGTGCCAGCAGTACCAGACTCATCACTCCAGTCCACAATGAGCAGTTCTTC. It encodes CASSTRLITPVHNEQFF.

The CDR3 protein is CASSEGGYTIYF. The CDR3 DNA follows: TGTGCCAGCAGTGAGGGGGGTTACACCATATATTTT. The chain recombines TRBV25-1 with TRBJ1-3; D may be TRBD1 (5 bases). The ends were cut back, 3 bases at V and 8 bases at J, with 8 bases in the middle. The V gene's germline CDR1 is MGHDK and CDR2 SYGVNS. The CDR3 has 12 residues.

The chain carries TRBV30 and TRBJ1-2; possible D gene TRBD1, 6 bases. The V and J ends lost 1 base and 4 bases respectively, with 16 bases between them. This CDR3 has 15 residues. Germline V lookup: CDR1 GTSNPN, CDR2 SVGIG (reference sequence). CDR3 sequence (DNA): TGTGCCTGGAGTGGCAGGGGATCGTCCCGCTATGGCTACACCTTC. Its translation: CAWSGRGSSRYGYTF.

In its sample, this clone was seen once. The chain employs TRBV18 and TRBJ2-1; 9 bases map to TRBD2. The CDR3 is 16 residues long. The V gene's germline CDR1 is KGHSH and CDR2 LQKENI. Trimming removed 5 bases from V and 1 base from J; junction bases left unmatched: 6. The CDR3 DNA follows: TGTGCCAGCTCATCTGGCGGGAGGGGGTCCTACAATGAGCAGTTCTTC. Its protein is CASSSGGRGSYNEQFF.

The V gene is TRBV6-5, the J gene TRBJ1-1; no clear D. V was pared by 6 bases and J by 1 base, with 15 bases between. The CDR3 extends over 15 amino acids. Looked up from germline, CDR1 is MNHEY and CDR2 is SVGAGI. The CDR3: CASRLDHSSNTEAFF. The CDR3 bases are TGTGCCAGCAGACTTGACCACAGCTCGAACACTGAAGCTTTCTTT.

The gene calls are TRBV19 and TRBJ2-4; D is undetermined. Germline V gene lookup returns CDR1 LNHDA and CDR2 SQIVND (reference sequence). There are 15 residues in the CDR3. The V end lost 3 bases, the J end lost 0 bases, and 9 bases lay between the germline ends. The CDR3: CASSMRRVAKNIQYF. The CDR3 DNA reads as TGTGCCAGTAGTATGAGGCGCGTAGCCAAAAACATTCAGTACTTC.

The chain has TRBV4-1 and TRBJ2-2, with D perhaps TRBD1 (7 bases). Trimming stripped 6 bases from V and 8 bases from J, with 28 bases between. The germline V gene encodes CDR1 MGHRA and CDR2 YSYEKL. There are 18 residues in the CDR3. CDR3 protein: CASSRRAGGLNPPGELFF. CDR3 DNA sequence: TGCGCCAGCAGTCGCCGGGCAGGGGGGCTTAACCCTCCTGGGGAGCTGTTTTTT.

The rearrangement joins TRBV5-1 to TRBJ1-1; possibly TRBD1 for D (6 bases). The V gene lost 0 bases and the J gene lost 1 base, with 7 bases spanning the gap. Per the germline V gene, CDR1 is SGHRS and CDR2 is YFSETQ. CDR3 length equals 14 residues. The CDR3 loop reads CASSLADRNTEAFF. The CDR3 DNA reads as TGCGCCAGCAGCTTGGCGGACAGGAACACTGAAGCTTTCTTT.

The chain employs TRBV11-2 and TRBJ2-1; D might be TRBD2 (6 bases). This CDR3 has 15 residues. Germline CDR1 is SGHAT and CDR2 is FQNNGV. V lost 3 bases and J 7 bases, leaving 16 bases between the germline ends. The CDR3 DNA sequence: TGTGCCAGCAGCTTCTTTACGGGAGTAGGAAATGAGCAGTTCTTC. Its protein product is CASSFFTGVGNEQFF. Filled out from reference TRBV11-2 and TRBJ2-1, the complete variable domain reads EAGVAQSPRYKIIEKRQSVAFWCNPISGHATLYWYQQILGQGPKLLIQFQNNGVVDDSQLPKDRFSAERLKGVDSTLKIQPAKLEDSAVYLCASSFFTGVGNEQFFGPGTRLTVL.

This clone was counted once. The V call is TRBV6-2 or TRBV6-3, the J call TRBJ2-7; no firm D call. The V end was cut by 0 bases, the J end by 1 base, with 4 bases between. The CDR3 has 13 residues. Germline values: CDR1 MNHEY, CDR2 SVGEGT. The CDR3 loop reads CASSYSGSYEQYF. Written as DNA, the CDR3 is TGTGCCAGCAGTTACTCCGGGTCCTACGAGCAGTACTTC.